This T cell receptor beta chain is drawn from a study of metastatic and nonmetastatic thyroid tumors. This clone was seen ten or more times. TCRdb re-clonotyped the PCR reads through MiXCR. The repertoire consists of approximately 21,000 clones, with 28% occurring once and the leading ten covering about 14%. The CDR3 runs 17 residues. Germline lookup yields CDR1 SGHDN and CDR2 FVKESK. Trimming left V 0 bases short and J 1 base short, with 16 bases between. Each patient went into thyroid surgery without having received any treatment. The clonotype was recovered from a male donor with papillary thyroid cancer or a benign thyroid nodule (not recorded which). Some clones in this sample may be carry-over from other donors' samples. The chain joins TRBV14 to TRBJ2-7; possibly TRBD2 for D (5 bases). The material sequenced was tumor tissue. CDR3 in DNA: TGTGCCAGCAGCCAAGATCCACTAGTAGCCCTTTCCTACGAGCAGTACTTC. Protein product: CASSQDPLVALSYEQYF.